These 11 T cell receptor beta chains were sequenced from one sample in a study of blood T cell repertoires in COVID-19. The table came from immunoSEQ multiplex PCR; TCRdb's copy has only in-frame clones and leaves some out. This table holds 90,000 to 120,000 clones, 85% to 90% found once. Sequencing was carried out using peripheral blood. The receptors come from a human donor in a cohort sampled during active COVID-19.

The chain uses TRBV11-3 and TRBJ2-1; 8 positions match TRBD2. CDR1 is SGHNT and CDR2 is YENEEA in the germline V gene. After removal of 8 bases from V and 9 bases from J, the junction contained 9 bases not matched to a gene. The CDR3 spans 13 residues. The DNA of the CDR3 is TGTGCCAGCGATGGCGGGGGGCTTGGTGAGCAGTTCTTC. The encoded protein is CASDGGGLGEQFF.

The V and J genes are TRBV2 and TRBJ1-1, with TRBD1 identical over 8 bases. CDR3 length: 15 residues. CDR1 is SNHLY, CDR2 FYNNEI, per germline. Losses at the gene ends were 6 bases for V and 0 bases for J; bases not matched to a gene: 6. Here the CDR3 DNA reads TGTGCCAGCAGCCGGACAGGGACCATGAACACTGAAGCTTTCTTT. Protein: CASSRTGTMNTEAFF.

The V and J genes are TRBV20-1 and TRBJ2-2, with unresolved D. CDR1 is DFQATT, CDR2 SNEGSKA, per germline (reference sequence). Trimming left V 3 bases short and J 0 bases short, with 8 bases between. This CDR3 contains 14 residues. The CDR3 bases are TGCAGTGCTAGTAACAGAGCGAACACCGGGGAGCTGTTTTTT. Translation: CSASNRANTGELFF.

The J gene is TRBJ2-7, the V gene TRBV5-1; 7 bases are a match to TRBD1. This CDR3 spans 14 amino acids. In germline, CDR1 is SGHRS, CDR2 YFSETQ. V lost 0 bases, J lost 5 bases, and 5 bases stayed unmatched. CDR3 protein: CASSLGQGLNEQYF. In DNA form, the CDR3 reads TGCGCCAGCAGCTTGGGACAGGGTCTTAACGAGCAGTACTTC.

DNA for the CDR3: TGTGCCAGCACTGCTGGAAACACCATATATTTT. Translation: CASTAGNTIYF. The rearrangement uses TRBV28 and TRBJ1-3; D remains ambiguous. Germline V lookup: CDR1 MDHEN, CDR2 SYDVKM. This CDR3 comprises 11 residues. The V and J ends lost 7 bases and 2 bases respectively, with 3 bases between them.

The V gene is TRBV29-1, the J gene TRBJ1-1; D not resolved. Trimming left V 4 bases short and J 8 bases short, with 20 bases between. The CDR3 is 14 amino acids. Germline loops: CDR1 SQVTM, CDR2 ANQGSEA. CDR3 loop: CSVGARGGTVEAFF. The DNA for the CDR3 is TGCAGCGTTGGGGCTCGGGGAGGTACAGTGGAAGCTTTCTTT.

The chain uses TRBV30 and TRBJ1-5, with a tentative D call TRBD1 (5 bases). V lost 0 bases to trimming and J lost 3 bases, with 9 bases between them. Germline V lookup: CDR1 GTSNPN, CDR2 SVGIG (reference sequence). This CDR3 comprises 14 residues. The CDR3 DNA reads TGTGCCTGGAGTGTGGGGCGAAACAATCAGCCCCAGCATTTT. Its translation: CAWSVGRNNQPQHF.

This clone was observed once. This chain joins TRBV3-1 (or the pseudogene TRBV3-2) and TRBJ2-3, with 12 bases matching TRBD2. With 4 bases clipped from V and 3 bases from J, the junction kept 5 bases outside the gene matches. The length of the CDR3 is 16 residues. Germline V gives CDR1 LGHDT, CDR2 YNNKEL (reference sequence). The chain's CDR3 is CASSPSTSGGTDTQYF. As DNA, the CDR3 is TGTGCCAGCAGCCCATCGACTAGCGGGGGAACAGATACGCAGTATTTT.

The genes are TRBV27 and TRBJ2-5, with TRBD1 as a possible D gene (8 bases). CDR3 size: 15 residues. V lost 3 bases and J 5 bases, leaving 16 bases between the germline ends. Germline CDR1 reads MNHEY; CDR2 reads SMNVEV (reference sequence). The CDR3 sequence: CASSFTGGVGETQYF. CDR3 coding DNA: TGTGCCAGCAGTTTTACAGGGGGGGTTGGGGAGACCCAGTACTTC.

The chain combines TRBV2 with TRBJ1-5; D is possibly TRBD1 (5 bases). Trimming pared 5 bases from V and 2 bases from J, leaving 13 bases between. This CDR3 is built from 15 residues. Germline assignment: CDR1 SNHLY and CDR2 FYNNEI. CDR3 sequence reads: CASSLSRVGNQPQHF. The CDR3 bases are TGTGCCAGCAGTTTGAGCAGGGTCGGCAATCAGCCCCAGCATTTT.

The chain links TRBV18 to TRBJ2-1; 9 bases line up with TRBD1. In germline, CDR1 is KGHSH, CDR2 LQKENI. This CDR3 is built from 17 residues. The ends lost 3 bases at V and 6 bases at J; junction bases unmatched: 12. The chain's CDR3 is CASSPNRQGVVVNEQFF. The CDR3 nucleotides read TGTGCCAGCTCACCCAACCGACAGGGGGTCGTCGTCAATGAGCAGTTCTTC.